This is a list of T cell receptor beta chains from one sample in a study of cytotoxic CD8 clonotypes in ibrutinib-treated CLL. Sequenced by immunoSEQ multiplex PCR; TCRdb stores in-frame clones only, minus some. In the table there are about 120,000 clones, 55% to 75% of which are singletons. This specimen consisted of PBMCs, obtained after 24 months of ibrutinib treatment. The origin of the receptors is a human donor with chronic lymphocytic leukemia. The CDR3 runs from the conserved cysteine through the conserved F or W. D genes are given only for firm matches. The size field is filled for only some rows; it gives once, few, many or a size class.

v_call	j_call	d_call	clone_size	cdr3_aa	cdr3_nt
TRBV7-3	TRBJ2-3	NA	NA	CASSPPGGADTQYF	TGTGCCAGCAGCCCCCCTGGGGGCGCAGATACGCAGTATTTT
TRBV19	TRBJ1-6	NA	NA	CASSIDRGQASPLHF	TGTGCCAGTAGTATAGATCGGGGACAAGCTTCACCCCTCCACTTT
TRBV11-1	TRBJ1-5	NA	many	CASSLTGNQPQHF	TGTGCCAGCAGCCTGACAGGTAATCAGCCCCAGCATTTT
TRBV25-1	TRBJ2-5	NA	NA	CASSDRTTQETQYF	TGTGCCAGCAGTGATCGGACGACCCAAGAGACCCAGTACTTC
TRBV30	TRBJ2-1	TRBD1	once	CAWKGQGVNEQFF	TGTGCCTGGAAGGGACAGGGGGTCAATGAGCAGTTCTTC
TRBV18	TRBJ2-3	NA	few	CASSRIWGIGLTDTQYF	TGTGCCAGCTCACGAATATGGGGAATCGGCCTCACAGATACGCAGTATTTT
TRBV11-3	TRBJ2-1	NA	NA	CASSGVDREGKGEQFF	TGTGCCAGCAGCGGCGTAGACAGGGAGGGGAAGGGTGAGCAGTTCTTC
TRBV9	TRBJ2-5	NA	few	CASSIGHGETQYF	TGTGCCAGCAGCATCGGACATGGAGAGACCCAGTACTTC
TRBV25-1	TRBJ2-7	NA	NA	CASSEKNLEQYF	TGTGCCAGCAGTGAGAAGAACCTCGAGCAGTACTTC
TRBV6-6	TRBJ1-2	NA	NA	CASSYAGPYGYTF	TGTGCCAGCAGTTACGCGGGACCCTATGGCTACACCTTC
TRBV4-3	TRBJ2-7	TRBD2	many	CASSQDWGSGYEQYF	TGCGCCAGCAGCCAAGATTGGGGTAGCGGGTACGAGCAGTACTTC
TRBV28	TRBJ2-1	TRBD1	NA	CASNPRWGQDYNEQFF	TGTGCCAGCAACCCTAGGTGGGGACAGGATTACAATGAGCAGTTCTTC
TRBV11-3	TRBJ2-5	NA	NA	CASSFQATQETQYF	TGTGCCAGCAGCTTTCAGGCCACCCAAGAGACCCAGTACTTC
TRBV5-1	TRBJ2-7	TRBD2	few	CASSRSSGYEQYF	TGCGCCAGCAGCCGGTCTAGCGGCTACGAGCAGTACTTC
TRBV6-1	TRBJ2-7	NA	NA	CASSEGGVHSYEQYF	TGTGCCAGCAGTGAAGGGGGAGTTCATTCCTACGAGCAGTACTTC
TRBV10-2	TRBJ2-7	NA	NA	CASSVTGTGSYEQYF	TGCGCCAGCAGTGTCACCGGGACCGGCTCCTACGAGCAGTACTTC
TRBV4-2	TRBJ1-2	NA	NA	CASSQADTNYGYTF	TGTGCCAGCAGCCAAGCGGACACGAACTATGGCTACACCTTC
TRBV27	TRBJ2-7	TRBD1	NA	CASSPNWQGAYEQYF	TGTGCCAGCAGTCCCAACTGGCAGGGGGCATACGAGCAGTACTTC
TRBV5-4	TRBJ2-1	TRBD2	NA	CASRGLAGDNNEQFF	TGTGCCAGCAGGGGACTAGCGGGGGATAACAATGAGCAGTTCTTC
TRBV6-6	TRBJ1-2	NA	NA	CASSYSDVVEVSGYTF	TGTGCCAGCAGTTATTCAGATGTTGTAGAGGTGTCTGGCTACACCTTC
TRBV6-6	TRBJ1-1	NA	NA	CASSWPDMNTEAFF	TGTGCCAGCAGTTGGCCGGACATGAACACTGAAGCTTTCTTT
TRBV2	TRBJ2-3	NA	NA	CASIRAGASTDTQYF	TGTGCCAGCATCCGGGCGGGGGCGAGCACAGATACGCAGTATTTT
TRBV28	TRBJ2-5	TRBD1	NA	CASRPGGGETQYF	TGTGCCAGCAGACCAGGGGGCGGTGAGACCCAGTACTTC
TRBV10-3	TRBJ1-5	NA	NA	CAIAADSLIRPQHF	TGTGCCATCGCCGCGGACAGCCTAATCAGGCCCCAGCATTTT
TRBV11-1	TRBJ2-3	NA	once	CASSRGQRNTDTQYF	TGTGCCAGCAGCCGCGGACAGCGCAACACAGATACGCAGTATTTT
TRBV4-3	TRBJ2-2	NA	few	CASSQVSGGPGELFF	TGCGCCAGCAGCCAAGTTTCGGGGGGCCCCGGGGAGCTGTTTTTT
TRBV5-1	TRBJ2-7	NA	once	CASSLVTGPSYEQYF	TGCGCCAGCAGCTTAGTGACCGGGCCATCCTACGAGCAGTACTTC
TRBV14	TRBJ1-2	NA	NA	CASSQDGLYGYTF	TGTGCCAGCAGCCAAGATGGGCTATATGGCTACACCTTC
TRBV5-5	TRBJ2-7	NA	NA	CASSLGHSSSYEQYF	TGTGCCAGCAGCTTGGGACACTCGAGCTCCTACGAGCAGTACTTC
TRBV6-1	TRBJ1-5	NA	few	CASTNRMGAGQPQHF	TGTGCCAGCACCAACCGAATGGGGGCTGGTCAGCCCCAGCATTTT
TRBV7-9	TRBJ2-5	NA	NA	CASSLGTAQETQYF	TGTGCCAGCAGCTTAGGGACAGCCCAAGAGACCCAGTACTTC
TRBV4-2	TRBJ1-2	NA	NA	CASSPGQNYGYTF	TGTGCCAGCAGCCCCGGACAGAACTATGGCTACACCTTC
TRBV7-2	TRBJ2-5	NA	NA	CASSLESQETQYF	TGTGCCAGCAGCTTAGAATCCCAGGAGACCCAGTACTTC
TRBV21-1	TRBJ1-2	NA	NA	CASSNFWDRVDGYTF	TGTGCCAGCAGCAATTTTTGGGACAGGGTGGATGGCTACACCTTC
TRBV19	TRBJ1-5	TRBD1	NA	CASTPGQGLKPQHF	TGTGCCAGTACCCCGGGACAGGGGCTTAAACCCCAGCATTTT
TRBV7-2	TRBJ2-3	TRBD2	NA	CASSLVGSGDTQYF	TGTGCCAGCAGCTTAGTTGGTAGCGGGGATACGCAGTATTTT
TRBV7-2	TRBJ1-1	NA	NA	CASSLGQVTEAFF	TGTGCCAGCAGCTTAGGACAGGTCACTGAAGCTTTCTTT
TRBV5-8	TRBJ2-2	TRBD2	NA	CASSRGLVAGELFF	TGTGCCAGCAGCCGGGGACTAGTGGCCGGGGAGCTGTTTTTT
TRBV7-3	TRBJ2-1	TRBD1	NA	CASSSGTGSSYNEQFF	TGTGCCAGCAGCTCCGGGACAGGAAGCTCCTACAATGAGCAGTTCTTC
TRBV7-2	TRBJ2-5	NA	once	CASTPGRGGSETQYF	TGTGCCAGCACCCCGGGCAGGGGAGGAAGTGAGACCCAGTACTTC
TRBV4-2	TRBJ2-5	NA	NA	CASSQDPGAPETQYF	TGTGCCAGCAGCCAAGATCCTGGGGCCCCAGAGACCCAGTACTTC
TRBV27	TRBJ2-7	TRBD1	NA	CASSPPGQGIYEQYF	TGTGCCAGCAGCCCCCCGGGACAGGGGATCTACGAGCAGTACTTC
TRBV15	TRBJ1-4	NA	NA	CATSITPPGNEKLFF	TGTGCCACCAGCATCACACCGCCGGGTAATGAAAAACTGTTTTTT
TRBV30	TRBJ1-5	NA	NA	CAWSFGEGNQPQHF	TGTGCCTGGAGTTTCGGAGAGGGCAATCAGCCCCAGCATTTT
TRBV7-9	TRBJ1-3	NA	NA	CASSTNPRVTGNTIYF	TGTGCCAGCAGCACAAACCCCAGGGTAACTGGAAACACCATATATTTT
TRBV7-9	TRBJ2-5	NA	once	CAKGLPGETQYF	TGTGCCAAGGGATTACCGGGAGAGACCCAGTACTTC
TRBV11-3	TRBJ1-1	NA	few	CASSLYDLNTEAFF	TGTGCCAGCAGCTTATACGACCTGAACACTGAAGCTTTCTTT
TRBV27	TRBJ2-5	NA	few	CASSLKGETQYF	TGTGCCAGCAGTTTAAAGGGGGAGACCCAGTACTTC
TRBV5-6	TRBJ2-5	NA	NA	CASSPARASVKETQYF	TGTGCCAGCAGCCCCGCCAGGGCCTCCGTAAAAGAGACCCAGTACTTC
TRBV4-2	TRBJ2-7	NA	few	CASSQDVDGSYEQYF	TGTGCCAGCAGCCAAGATGTGGACGGCTCCTACGAGCAGTACTTC
TRBV10-2	TRBJ2-1	NA	once	CASSESYAGSSYNEQFF	TGCGCCAGCAGTGAGTCGTATGCGGGGAGCTCCTACAATGAGCAGTTCTTC
TRBV19	TRBJ2-5	TRBD2	NA	CASSHGLAGGPGETQYF	TGTGCCAGTAGCCACGGACTAGCGGGGGGGCCGGGAGAGACCCAGTACTTC
TRBV7-2	TRBJ2-3	NA	NA	CASSLEGGGDTQYF	TGTGCCAGCAGCTTAGAGGGGGGCGGGGATACGCAGTATTTT
TRBV2	TRBJ1-1	NA	NA	CASSYTVGTPEAFF	TGTGCCAGCAGTTACACAGTGGGAACTCCTGAAGCTTTCTTT
TRBV28	TRBJ1-4	NA	NA	CASSLLGSTNEKLFF	TGTGCCAGCAGTTTATTGGGGTCAACTAATGAAAAACTGTTTTTT
TRBV29-1	TRBJ2-7	NA	NA	CSGSQGYEQYF	TGCAGCGGCTCACAGGGCTACGAGCAGTACTTC
TRBV2	TRBJ1-5	NA	NA	CASRETGSGQPQHF	TGTGCCAGCAGAGAGACAGGCTCTGGACAGCCCCAGCATTTT